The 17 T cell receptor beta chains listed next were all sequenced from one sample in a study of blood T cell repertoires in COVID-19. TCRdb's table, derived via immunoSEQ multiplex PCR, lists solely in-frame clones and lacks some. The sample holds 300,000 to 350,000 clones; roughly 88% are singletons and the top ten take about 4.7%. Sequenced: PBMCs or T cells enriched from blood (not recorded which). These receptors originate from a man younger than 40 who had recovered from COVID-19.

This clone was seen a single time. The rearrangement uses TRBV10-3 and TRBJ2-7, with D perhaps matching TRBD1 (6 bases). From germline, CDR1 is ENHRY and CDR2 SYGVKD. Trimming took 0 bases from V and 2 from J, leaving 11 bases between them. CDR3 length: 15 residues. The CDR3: CAISESRGQTYEQYF. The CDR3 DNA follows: TGTGCCATCAGTGAGTCCCGTGGACAGACCTACGAGCAGTACTTC.

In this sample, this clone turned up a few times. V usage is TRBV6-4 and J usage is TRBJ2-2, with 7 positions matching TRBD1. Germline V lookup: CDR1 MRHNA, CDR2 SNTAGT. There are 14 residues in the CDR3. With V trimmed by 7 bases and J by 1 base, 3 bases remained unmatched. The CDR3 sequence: CASKGTENTGELFF. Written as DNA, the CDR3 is TGTGCCAGCAAAGGGACAGAGAACACCGGGGAGCTGTTTTTT.

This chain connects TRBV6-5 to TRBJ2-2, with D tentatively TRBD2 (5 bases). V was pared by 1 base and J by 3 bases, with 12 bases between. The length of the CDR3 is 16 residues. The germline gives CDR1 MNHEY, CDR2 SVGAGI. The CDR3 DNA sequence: TGTGCCAGCAGTTACTACCCTCCCGGGGACACCGGGGAGCTGTTTTTT. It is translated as CASSYYPPGDTGELFF.

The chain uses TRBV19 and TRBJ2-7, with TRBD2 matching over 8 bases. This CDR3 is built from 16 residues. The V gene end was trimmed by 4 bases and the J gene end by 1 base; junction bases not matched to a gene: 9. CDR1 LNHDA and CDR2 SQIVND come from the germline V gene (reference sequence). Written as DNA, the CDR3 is TGTGCCAGTAGTAGGAGCGGGGGCGACCTTTCCTACGAGCAGTACTTC. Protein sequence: CASSRSGGDLSYEQYF.

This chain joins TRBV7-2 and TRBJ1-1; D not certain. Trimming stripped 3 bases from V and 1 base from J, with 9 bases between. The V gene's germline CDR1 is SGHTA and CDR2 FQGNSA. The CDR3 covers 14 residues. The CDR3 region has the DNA TGTGCCAGCAGCTTTTTCCCGGGGAACACTGAAGCTTTCTTT. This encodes CASSFFPGNTEAFF.

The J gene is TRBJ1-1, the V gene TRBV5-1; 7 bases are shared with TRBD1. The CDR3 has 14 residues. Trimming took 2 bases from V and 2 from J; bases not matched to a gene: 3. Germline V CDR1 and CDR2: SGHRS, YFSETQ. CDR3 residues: CASSFGTANTEAFF. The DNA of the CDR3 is TGCGCCAGCAGCTTTGGGACAGCCAACACTGAAGCTTTCTTT.

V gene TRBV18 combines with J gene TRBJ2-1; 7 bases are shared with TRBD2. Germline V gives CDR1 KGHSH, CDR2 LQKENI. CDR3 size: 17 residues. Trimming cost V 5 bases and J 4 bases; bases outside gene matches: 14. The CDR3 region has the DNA TGTGCCAGCTCAGCCGGATCGGGCGGGGGACTTTACAATGAGCAGTTCTTC. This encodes CASSAGSGGGLYNEQFF.

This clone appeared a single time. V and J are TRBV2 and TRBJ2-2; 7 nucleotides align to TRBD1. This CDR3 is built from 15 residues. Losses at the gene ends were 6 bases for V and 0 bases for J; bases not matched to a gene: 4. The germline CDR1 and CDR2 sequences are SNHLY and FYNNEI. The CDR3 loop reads CASRAGTANTGELFF. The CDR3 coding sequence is TGTGCCAGCAGGGCCGGGACAGCGAACACCGGGGAGCTGTTTTTT.

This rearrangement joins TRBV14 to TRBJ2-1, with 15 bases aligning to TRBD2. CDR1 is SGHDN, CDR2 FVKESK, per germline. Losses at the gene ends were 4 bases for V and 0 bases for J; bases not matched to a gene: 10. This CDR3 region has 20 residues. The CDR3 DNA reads TGTGCCAGCAGCCCTGAAATGGGACTAGCGGGGGGTGTCTCCTACAATGAGCAGTTCTTC. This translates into CASSPEMGLAGGVSYNEQFF.

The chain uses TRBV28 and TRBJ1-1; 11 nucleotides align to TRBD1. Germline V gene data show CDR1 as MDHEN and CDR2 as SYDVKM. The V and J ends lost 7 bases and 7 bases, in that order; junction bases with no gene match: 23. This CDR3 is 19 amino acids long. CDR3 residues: CASIRWTGTGGLGEIEAFF. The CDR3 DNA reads TGTGCCAGCATTAGATGGACCGGGACAGGGGGGTTGGGGGAGATTGAAGCTTTCTTT.

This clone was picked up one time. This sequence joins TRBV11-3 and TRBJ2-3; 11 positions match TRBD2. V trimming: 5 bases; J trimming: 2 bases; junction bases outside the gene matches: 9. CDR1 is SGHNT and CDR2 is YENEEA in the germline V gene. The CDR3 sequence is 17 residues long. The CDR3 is CASSLGLAGGLTDTQYF. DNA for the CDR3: TGTGCCAGCAGCCTCGGGCTAGCGGGGGGCCTCACAGATACGCAGTATTTT.

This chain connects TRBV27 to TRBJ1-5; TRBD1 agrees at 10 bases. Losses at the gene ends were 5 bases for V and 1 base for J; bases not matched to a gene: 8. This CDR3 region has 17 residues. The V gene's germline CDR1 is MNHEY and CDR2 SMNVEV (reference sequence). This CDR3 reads CASSPRDRGRSNQPQHF. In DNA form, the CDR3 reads TGTGCCAGCAGTCCCCGGGACAGGGGAAGGAGCAATCAGCCCCAGCATTTT.

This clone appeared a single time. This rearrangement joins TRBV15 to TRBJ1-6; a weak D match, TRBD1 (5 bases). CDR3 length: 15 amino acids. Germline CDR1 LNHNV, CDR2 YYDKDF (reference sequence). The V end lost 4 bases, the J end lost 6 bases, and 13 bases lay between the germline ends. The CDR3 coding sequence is TGTGCCACCAGCAAAGATAGTCAGGGTAATTCACCCCTCCACTTT. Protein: CATSKDSQGNSPLHF.

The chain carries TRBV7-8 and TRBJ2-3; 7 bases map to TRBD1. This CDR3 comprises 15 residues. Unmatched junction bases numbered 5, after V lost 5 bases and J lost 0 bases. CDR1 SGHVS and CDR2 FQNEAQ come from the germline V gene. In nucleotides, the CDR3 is TGTGCCAGCAGCGAAGACAGGGTCAGCACAGATACGCAGTATTTT. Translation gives CASSEDRVSTDTQYF.

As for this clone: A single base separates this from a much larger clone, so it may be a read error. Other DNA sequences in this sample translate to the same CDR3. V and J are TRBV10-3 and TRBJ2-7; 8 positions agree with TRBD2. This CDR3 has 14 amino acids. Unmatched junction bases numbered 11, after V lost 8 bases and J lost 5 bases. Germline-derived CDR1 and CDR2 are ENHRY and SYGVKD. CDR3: CAIRGGVLYDEQYF. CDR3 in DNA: TGTGCCATCCGGGGGGGGGTCCTATATGACGAGCAGTACTTC.

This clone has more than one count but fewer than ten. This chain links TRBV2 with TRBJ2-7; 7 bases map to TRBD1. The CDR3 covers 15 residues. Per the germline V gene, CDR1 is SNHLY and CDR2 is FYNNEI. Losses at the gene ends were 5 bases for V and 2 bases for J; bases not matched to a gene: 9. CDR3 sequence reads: CASSHRTGVTYEQYF. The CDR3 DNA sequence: TGTGCCAGCAGTCACCGTACAGGGGTGACCTACGAGCAGTACTTC. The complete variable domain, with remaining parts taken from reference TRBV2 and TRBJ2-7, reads EPEVTQTPSHQVTQMGQEVILRCVPISNHLYFYWYRQILGQKVEFLVSFYNNEISEKSEIFDDQFSVERPDGSNFTLKIRSTKLEDSAMYFCASSHRTGVTYEQYFGPGTRLTVT.

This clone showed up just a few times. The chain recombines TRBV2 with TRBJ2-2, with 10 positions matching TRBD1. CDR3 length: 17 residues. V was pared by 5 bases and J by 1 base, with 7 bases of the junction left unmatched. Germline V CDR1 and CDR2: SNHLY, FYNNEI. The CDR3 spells CASSKTGGPLNTGELFF. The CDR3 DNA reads TGTGCCAGCAGTAAGACAGGGGGCCCTTTGAACACCGGGGAGCTGTTTTTT.